This T cell receptor beta chain originates from a study of blood T cell repertoires in COVID-19. Study-level background: The United States, Italy and Spain supplied acute and convalescent COVID-19 samples.

This clone was seen only once. Original methodology: Scientists estimated how many nucleated cells there were by amplifying reference gene primers. The data were produced by immunoSEQ multiplex PCR, yet TCRdb's version contains in-frame clones alone and is incomplete. V, J and clone size derive from that table, while D and trimming were established from the DNA sequence. Of approximately 300,000 clones detected, around 87% appear once; the ten largest clones hold 1%. The V gene lost 3 bases and the J gene lost 2 bases, with 20 bases spanning the gap. The CDR3 sequence is 17 residues long. The germline CDR1 and CDR2 sequences are SGDLS and YYNGEE.

The rearrangement uses TRBV9 and TRBJ1-2; D might be TRBD1 (6 bases). This clonotype was obtained from a man over 45 with active or convalescent COVID-19. The sequencing sample was made of peripheral blood. In DNA, the CDR3 is TGTGCCAGCAGCGCCGGGAGGGGGTCGGGGCGAAACTATGGCTACACCTTC. Translated: CASSAGRGSGRNYGYTF. Full variable domain (outside the CDR3, taken from reference TRBV9 and TRBJ1-2): DSGVTQTPKHLITATGQRVTLRCSPRSGDLSVYWYQQSLDQGLQFLIQYYNGEERAKGNILERFSAQQFPDLHSELNLSSLELGDSALYFCASSAGRGSGRNYGYTFGSGTRLTVV.